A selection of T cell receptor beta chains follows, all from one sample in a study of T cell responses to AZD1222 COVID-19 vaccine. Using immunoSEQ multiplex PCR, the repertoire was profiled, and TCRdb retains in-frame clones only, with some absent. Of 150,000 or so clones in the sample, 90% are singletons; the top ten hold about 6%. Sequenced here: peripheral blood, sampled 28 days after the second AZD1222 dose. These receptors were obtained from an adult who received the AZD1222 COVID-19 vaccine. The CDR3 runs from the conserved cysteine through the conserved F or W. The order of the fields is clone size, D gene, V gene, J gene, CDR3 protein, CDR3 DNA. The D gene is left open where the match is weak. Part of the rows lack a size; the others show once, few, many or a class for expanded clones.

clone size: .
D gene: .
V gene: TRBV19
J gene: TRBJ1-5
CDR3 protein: CASRRVLSNQPQHF
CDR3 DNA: TGTGCCAGTAGACGGGTACTTAGCAATCAGCCCCAGCATTTT

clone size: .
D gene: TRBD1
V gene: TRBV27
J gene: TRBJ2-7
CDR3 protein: CASSLGTAFYEQYF
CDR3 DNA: TGTGCCAGCAGTTTAGGGACAGCCTTTTACGAGCAGTACTTC

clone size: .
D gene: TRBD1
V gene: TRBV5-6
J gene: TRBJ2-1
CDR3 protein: CASSYRTGTGSYNEQFF
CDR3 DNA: TGTGCCAGCAGCTACAGAACCGGGACAGGGTCTTACAATGAGCAGTTCTTC

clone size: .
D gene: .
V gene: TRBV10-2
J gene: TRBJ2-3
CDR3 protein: CASNSVGGPTDTQYF
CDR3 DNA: TGCGCCAGCAATAGCGTGGGGGGTCCCACAGATACGCAGTATTTT

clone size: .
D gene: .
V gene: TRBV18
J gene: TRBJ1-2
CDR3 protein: CASSLTGTANYGYTF
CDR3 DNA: TGTGCCAGCTCATTAACCGGGACGGCTAACTATGGCTACACCTTC

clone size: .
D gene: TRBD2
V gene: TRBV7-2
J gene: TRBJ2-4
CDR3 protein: CASSPQVLAGNIQYF
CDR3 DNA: TGTGCCAGCAGCCCGCAGGTACTAGCGGGAAACATTCAGTACTTC

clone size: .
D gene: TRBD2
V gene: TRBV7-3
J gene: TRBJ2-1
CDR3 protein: CASSSPGLGAYNEQFF
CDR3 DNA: TGTGCCAGCAGCTCACCGGGACTAGGGGCCTACAATGAGCAGTTCTTC

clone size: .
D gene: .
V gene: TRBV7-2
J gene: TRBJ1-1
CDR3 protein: CASSLSPEAFF
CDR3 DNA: TGTGCCAGCAGCTTGAGTCCTGAAGCTTTCTTT

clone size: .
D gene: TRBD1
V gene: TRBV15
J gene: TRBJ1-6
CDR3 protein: CATSATTGTANSPLHF
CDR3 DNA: TGTGCCACCAGCGCAACAACAGGGACAGCTAATTCACCCCTCCACTTT

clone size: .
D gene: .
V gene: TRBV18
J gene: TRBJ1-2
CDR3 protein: CASSSSTTDVNYGYTF
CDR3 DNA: TGTGCCAGCTCATCCTCAACGACAGACGTAAACTATGGCTACACCTTC

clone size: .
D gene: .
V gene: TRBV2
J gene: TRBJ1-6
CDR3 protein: CASRGFYNSPLHF
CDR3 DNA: TGTGCCAGCAGGGGTTTCTATAATTCACCCCTCCACTTT

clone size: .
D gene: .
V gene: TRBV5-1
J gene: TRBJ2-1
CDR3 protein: CASSSGYSSSYNEQFF
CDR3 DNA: TGCGCCAGCAGCTCCGGATACTCGAGCTCCTACAATGAGCAGTTCTTC

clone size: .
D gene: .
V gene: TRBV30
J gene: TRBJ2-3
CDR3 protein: CAWRTVPSDTQYF
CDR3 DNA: TGTGCCTGGAGAACAGTCCCCTCAGATACGCAGTATTTT

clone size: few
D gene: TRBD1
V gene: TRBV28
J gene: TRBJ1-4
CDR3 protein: CASNTPTGGLFRLATNEKLFF
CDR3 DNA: TGTGCCAGCAATACACCGACAGGGGGCCTCTTTAGGCTCGCAACTAATGAAAAACTGTTTTTT

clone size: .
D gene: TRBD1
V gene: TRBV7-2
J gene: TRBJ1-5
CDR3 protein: CASSPGQGGQPQHF
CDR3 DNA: TGTGCCAGCAGCCCTGGACAGGGCGGCCAGCCCCAGCATTTT

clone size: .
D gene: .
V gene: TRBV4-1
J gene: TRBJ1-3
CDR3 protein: CASSQGRAGNTIYF
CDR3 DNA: TGCGCCAGCAGCCAAGGCAGGGCCGGAAACACCATATATTTT

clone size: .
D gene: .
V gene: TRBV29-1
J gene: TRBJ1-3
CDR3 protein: CSATSSGNTIYF
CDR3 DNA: TGCAGCGCGACGTCATCTGGAAACACCATATATTTT

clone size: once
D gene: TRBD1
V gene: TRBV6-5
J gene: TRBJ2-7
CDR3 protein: CASSRDRGRSEQYF
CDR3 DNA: TGTGCCAGCAGTCGGGACAGGGGGCGTTCCGAGCAGTACTTC

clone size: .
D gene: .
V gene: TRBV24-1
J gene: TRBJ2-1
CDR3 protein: CATSDLLKSADEQFF
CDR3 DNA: TGTGCCACCAGTGATTTGCTCAAATCTGCGGATGAGCAGTTCTTC

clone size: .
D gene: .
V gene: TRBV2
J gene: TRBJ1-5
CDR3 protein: CASSGRNQPQHF
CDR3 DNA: TGTGCCAGCAGTGGCCGTAATCAGCCCCAGCATTTT

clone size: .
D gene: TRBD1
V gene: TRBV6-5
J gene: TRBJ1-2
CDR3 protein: CASSEVGQGLKDYTF
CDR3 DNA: TGTGCCAGCAGCGAGGTGGGACAGGGATTGAAGGACTACACCTTC

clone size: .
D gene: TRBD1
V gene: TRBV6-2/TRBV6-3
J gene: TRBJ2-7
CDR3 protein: CASSFGQGLASYEQYF
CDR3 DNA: TGTGCCAGCAGTTTTGGACAGGGATTGGCTTCTTACGAGCAGTACTTC

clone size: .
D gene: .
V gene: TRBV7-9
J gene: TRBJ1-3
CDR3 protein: CASSPENTIYF
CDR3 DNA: TGTGCCAGCAGCCCGGAAAACACCATATATTTT

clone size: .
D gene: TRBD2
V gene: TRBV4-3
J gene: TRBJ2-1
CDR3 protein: CASSQGSSGRASEQFF
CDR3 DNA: TGCGCCAGCAGCCAAGGATCTAGCGGGAGGGCCTCTGAGCAGTTCTTC

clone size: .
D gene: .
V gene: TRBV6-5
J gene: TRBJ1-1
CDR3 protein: CASSSMGAEAFF
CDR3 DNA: TGTGCCAGCAGTAGCATGGGCGCTGAAGCTTTCTTT

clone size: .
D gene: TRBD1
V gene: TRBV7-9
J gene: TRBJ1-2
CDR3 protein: CASSQTGTGGYTF
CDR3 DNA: TGTGCCAGCAGCCAGACAGGGACCGGAGGCTACACCTTC

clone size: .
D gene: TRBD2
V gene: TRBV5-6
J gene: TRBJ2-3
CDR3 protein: CASSLGGNTDTQYF
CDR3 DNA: TGTGCCAGCAGCCTGGGGGGGAACACAGATACGCAGTATTTT

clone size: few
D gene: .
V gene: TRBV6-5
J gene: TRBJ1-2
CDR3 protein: CASSYSNVGSSYGYTF
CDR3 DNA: TGTGCCAGCAGTTACTCGAACGTAGGCAGCAGCTATGGCTACACCTTC

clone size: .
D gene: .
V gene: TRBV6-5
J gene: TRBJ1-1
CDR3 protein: CASSYSPMNTEAFF
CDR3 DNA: TGTGCCAGCAGTTACTCTCCGATGAACACTGAAGCTTTCTTT

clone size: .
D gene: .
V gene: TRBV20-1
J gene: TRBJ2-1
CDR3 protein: CSAIGNEQFF
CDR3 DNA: TGCAGTGCCATCGGCAATGAGCAGTTCTTC

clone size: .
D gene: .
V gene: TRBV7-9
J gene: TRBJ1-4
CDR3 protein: CASSLSFDEKLFF
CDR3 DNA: TGTGCCAGCAGCTTATCGTTCGATGAAAAACTGTTTTTT

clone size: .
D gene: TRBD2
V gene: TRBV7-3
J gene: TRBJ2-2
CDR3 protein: CASSLDAGVVNTGELFF
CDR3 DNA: TGTGCCAGCAGCTTAGACGCGGGAGTGGTGAACACCGGGGAGCTGTTTTTT

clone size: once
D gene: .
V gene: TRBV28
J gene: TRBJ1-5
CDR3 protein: CASIGTGRVQPQHF
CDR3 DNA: TGTGCCAGCATTGGCACGGGAAGGGTTCAGCCCCAGCATTTT

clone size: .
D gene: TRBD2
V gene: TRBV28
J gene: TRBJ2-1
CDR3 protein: CASSLITSGRENEQFF
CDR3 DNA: TGTGCCAGCAGTTTAATCACTAGCGGGAGGGAAAATGAGCAGTTCTTC

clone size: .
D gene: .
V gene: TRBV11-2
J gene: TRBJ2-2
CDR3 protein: CASSLGLVGTGELFF
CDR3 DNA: TGTGCCAGCAGCTTAGGTTTAGTGGGCACCGGGGAGCTGTTTTTT

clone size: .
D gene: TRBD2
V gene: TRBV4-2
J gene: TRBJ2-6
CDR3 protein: CASSHVDGDRLAPLSGANVLTF
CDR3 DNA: TGTGCCAGCAGCCACGTAGACGGGGATAGACTAGCCCCCCTCTCTGGGGCCAACGTCCTGACTTTC

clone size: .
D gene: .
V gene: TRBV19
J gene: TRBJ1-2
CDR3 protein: CASHRGEGRYGYTF
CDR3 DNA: TGTGCCAGTCACCGTGGTGAAGGGCGCTATGGCTACACCTTC

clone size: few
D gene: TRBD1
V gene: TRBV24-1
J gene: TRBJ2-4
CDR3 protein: CATSDPGQPYGIQYF
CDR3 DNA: TGTGCCACCAGTGACCCGGGACAGCCATATGGCATTCAGTACTTC

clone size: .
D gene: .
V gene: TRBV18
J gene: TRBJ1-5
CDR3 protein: CASSGRAGQPQHF
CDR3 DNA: TGTGCCAGCTCAGGAAGGGCAGGGCAGCCCCAGCATTTT

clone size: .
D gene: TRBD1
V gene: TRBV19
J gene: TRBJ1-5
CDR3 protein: CASSIGPTGRFNQPQHF
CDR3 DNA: TGTGCCAGTAGTATAGGGCCGACAGGGCGGTTTAATCAGCCCCAGCATTTT

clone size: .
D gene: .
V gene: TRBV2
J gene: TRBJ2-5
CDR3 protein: CASTWVGQPQETQYF
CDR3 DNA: TGTGCCAGCACCTGGGTAGGACAGCCACAAGAGACCCAGTACTTC

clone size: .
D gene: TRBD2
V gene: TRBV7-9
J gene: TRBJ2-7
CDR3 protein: CASSVAGGPTYEQYF
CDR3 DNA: TGTGCCAGCTCCGTAGCGGGAGGCCCAACCTACGAGCAGTACTTC

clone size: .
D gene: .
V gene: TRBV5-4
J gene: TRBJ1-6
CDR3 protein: CASSGGHLSWSPLHF
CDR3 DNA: TGTGCCAGCAGCGGGGGACACCTATCTTGGTCACCCCTCCACTTT

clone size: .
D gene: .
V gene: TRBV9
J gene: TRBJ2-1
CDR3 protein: CASSGTGKDEQFF
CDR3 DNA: TGTGCCAGCAGCGGAACAGGGAAGGATGAGCAGTTCTTC

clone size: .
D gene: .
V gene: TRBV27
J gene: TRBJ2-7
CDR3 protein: CASTPNGGYEQYF
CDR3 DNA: TGTGCCAGCACCCCGAACGGGGGCTACGAGCAGTACTTC

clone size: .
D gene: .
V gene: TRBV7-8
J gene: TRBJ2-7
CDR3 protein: CASSLEAGGYEQYF
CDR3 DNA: TGTGCCAGCAGCTTAGAAGCTGGGGGGTACGAGCAGTACTTC

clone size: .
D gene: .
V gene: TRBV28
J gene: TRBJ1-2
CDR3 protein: CASRVDGETYGYTF
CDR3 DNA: TGTGCCAGCAGGGTAGACGGGGAGACCTATGGCTACACCTTC

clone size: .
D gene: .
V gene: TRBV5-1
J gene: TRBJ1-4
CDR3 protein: CASSLAGSEKLFF
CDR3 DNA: TGCGCCAGCAGCCTCGCAGGGAGTGAAAAACTGTTTTTT

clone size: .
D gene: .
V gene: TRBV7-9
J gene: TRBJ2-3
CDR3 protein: CASSLSGTMGDTQYF
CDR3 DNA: TGTGCCAGCAGCTTAAGCGGCACTATGGGAGATACGCAGTATTTT

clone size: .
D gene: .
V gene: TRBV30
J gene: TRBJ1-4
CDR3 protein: CAWSFTVNEKLFF
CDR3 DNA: TGTGCCTGGAGTTTTACAGTTAATGAAAAACTGTTTTTT

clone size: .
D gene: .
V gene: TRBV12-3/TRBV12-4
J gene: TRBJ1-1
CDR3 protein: CASGVFRGTEAFF
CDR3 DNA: TGTGCCAGCGGGGTATTTAGGGGAACTGAAGCTTTCTTT

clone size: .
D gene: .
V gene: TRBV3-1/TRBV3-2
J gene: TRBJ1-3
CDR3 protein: CASSQAGSGNTIYF
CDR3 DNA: TGTGCCAGCAGCCAAGCAGGGTCTGGAAACACCATATATTTT

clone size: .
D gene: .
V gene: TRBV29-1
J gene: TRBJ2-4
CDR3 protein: CSVASKLRDIQYF
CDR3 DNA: TGCAGCGTTGCTTCGAAGTTAAGAGACATTCAGTACTTC

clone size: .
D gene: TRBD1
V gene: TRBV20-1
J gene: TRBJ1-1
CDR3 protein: CSASGKARDRRMNTEAFF
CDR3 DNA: TGCAGTGCTAGTGGGAAAGCCCGGGACAGAAGAATGAACACTGAAGCTTTCTTT